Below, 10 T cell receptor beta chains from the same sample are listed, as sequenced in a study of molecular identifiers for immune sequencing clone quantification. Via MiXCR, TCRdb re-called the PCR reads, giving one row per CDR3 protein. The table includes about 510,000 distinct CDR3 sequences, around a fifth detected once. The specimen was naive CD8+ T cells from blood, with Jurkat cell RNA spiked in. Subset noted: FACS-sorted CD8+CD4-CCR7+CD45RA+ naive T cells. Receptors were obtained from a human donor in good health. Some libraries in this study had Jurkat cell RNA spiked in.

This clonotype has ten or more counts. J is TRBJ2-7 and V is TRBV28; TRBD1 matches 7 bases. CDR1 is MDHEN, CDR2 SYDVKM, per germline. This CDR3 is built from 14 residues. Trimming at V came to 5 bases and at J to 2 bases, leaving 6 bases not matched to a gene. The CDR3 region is CASSPTGSTYEQYF. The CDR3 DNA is TGTGCCAGCAGTCCGACAGGGTCTACCTACGAGCAGTACTTC.

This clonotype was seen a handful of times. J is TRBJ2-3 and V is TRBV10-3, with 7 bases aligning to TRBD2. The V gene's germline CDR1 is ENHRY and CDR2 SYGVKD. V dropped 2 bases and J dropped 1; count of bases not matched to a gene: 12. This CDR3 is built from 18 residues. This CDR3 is CAISEGTLSGLGTDTQYF. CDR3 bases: TGTGCCATCAGTGAGGGAACCCTTTCCGGACTAGGCACAGATACGCAGTATTTT.

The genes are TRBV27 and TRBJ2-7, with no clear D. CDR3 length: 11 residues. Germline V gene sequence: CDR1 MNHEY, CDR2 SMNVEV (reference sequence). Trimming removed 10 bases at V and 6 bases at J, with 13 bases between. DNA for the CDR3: TGTGCCATCCTTAGGATGGGCGAGCAGTACTTC. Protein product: CAILRMGEQYF.

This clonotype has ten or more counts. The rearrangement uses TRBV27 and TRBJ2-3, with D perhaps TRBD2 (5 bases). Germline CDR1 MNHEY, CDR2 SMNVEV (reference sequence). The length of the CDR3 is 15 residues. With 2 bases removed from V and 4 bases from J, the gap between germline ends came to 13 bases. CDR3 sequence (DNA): TGTGCCAGCAGTTTAGCGGGTCGGGCACCAGATACGCAGTATTTT. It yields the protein CASSLAGRAPDTQYF.

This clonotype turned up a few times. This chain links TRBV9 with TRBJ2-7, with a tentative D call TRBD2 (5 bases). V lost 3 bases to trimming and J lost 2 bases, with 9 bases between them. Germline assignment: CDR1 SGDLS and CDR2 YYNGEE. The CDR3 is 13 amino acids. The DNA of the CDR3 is TGTGCCAGCAGCGCGGGGATGACCTACGAGCAGTACTTC. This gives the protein CASSAGMTYEQYF. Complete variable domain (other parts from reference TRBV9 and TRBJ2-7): DSGVTQTPKHLITATGQRVTLRCSPRSGDLSVYWYQQSLDQGLQFLIQYYNGEERAKGNILERFSAQQFPDLHSELNLSSLELGDSALYFCASSAGMTYEQYFGPGTRLTVT.

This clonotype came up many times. CDR3 DNA sequence: TGTGCCACCCCACCCCGCACATACAATGAGCAGTTCTTC. It yields the protein CATPPRTYNEQFF. The chain joins TRBV6-7 to TRBJ2-1; no reliable D call. TRBV6-7 is noted as an ORF with a role that remains uncertain. This CDR3 has 13 residues. Trimming removed 10 bases from V and 4 bases from J, with 14 bases in between.

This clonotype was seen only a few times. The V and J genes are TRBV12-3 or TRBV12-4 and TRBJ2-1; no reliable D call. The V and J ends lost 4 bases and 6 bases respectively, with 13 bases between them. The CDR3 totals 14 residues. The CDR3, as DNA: TGTGCCAGCAGTTCCACCACAGAGATCAATGAGCAGTTCTTC. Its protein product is CASSSTTEINEQFF.

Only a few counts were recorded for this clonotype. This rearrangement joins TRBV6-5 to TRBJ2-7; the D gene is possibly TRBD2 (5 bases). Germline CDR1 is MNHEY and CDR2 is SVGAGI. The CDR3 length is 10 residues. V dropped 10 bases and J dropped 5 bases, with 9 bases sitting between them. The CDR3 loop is CATRADEQYF. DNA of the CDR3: TGTGCCACCCGAGCGGACGAGCAGTACTTC.

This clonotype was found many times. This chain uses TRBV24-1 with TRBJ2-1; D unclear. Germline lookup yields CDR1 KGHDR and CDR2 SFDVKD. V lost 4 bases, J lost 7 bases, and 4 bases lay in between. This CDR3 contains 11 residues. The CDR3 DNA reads TGTGCCACCAGTGACCAAAATGAGCAGTTCTTC. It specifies CATSDQNEQFF.

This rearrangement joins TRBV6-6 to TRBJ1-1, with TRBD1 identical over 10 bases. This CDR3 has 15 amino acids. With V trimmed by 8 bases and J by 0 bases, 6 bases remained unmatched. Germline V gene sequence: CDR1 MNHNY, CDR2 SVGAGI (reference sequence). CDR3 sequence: CASRRDRGLNTEAFF. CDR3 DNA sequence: TGTGCCAGCCGCCGGGACAGGGGTTTGAACACTGAAGCTTTCTTT.